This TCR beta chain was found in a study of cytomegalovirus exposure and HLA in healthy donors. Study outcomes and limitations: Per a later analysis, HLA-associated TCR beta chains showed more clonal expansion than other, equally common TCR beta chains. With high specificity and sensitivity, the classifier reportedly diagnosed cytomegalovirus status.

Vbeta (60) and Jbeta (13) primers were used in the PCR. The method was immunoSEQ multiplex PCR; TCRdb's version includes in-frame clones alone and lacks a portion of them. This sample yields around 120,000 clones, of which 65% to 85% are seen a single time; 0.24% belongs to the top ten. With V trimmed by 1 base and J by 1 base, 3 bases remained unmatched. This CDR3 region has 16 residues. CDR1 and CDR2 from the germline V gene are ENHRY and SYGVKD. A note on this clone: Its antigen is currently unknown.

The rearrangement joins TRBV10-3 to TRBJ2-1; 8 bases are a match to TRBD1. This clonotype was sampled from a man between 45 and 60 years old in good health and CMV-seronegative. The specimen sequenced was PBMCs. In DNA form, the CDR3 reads TGTGCCATCAGTGAGTTTGGGACAGGTTCCTACAATGAGCAGTTCTTC. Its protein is CAISEFGTGSYNEQFF.